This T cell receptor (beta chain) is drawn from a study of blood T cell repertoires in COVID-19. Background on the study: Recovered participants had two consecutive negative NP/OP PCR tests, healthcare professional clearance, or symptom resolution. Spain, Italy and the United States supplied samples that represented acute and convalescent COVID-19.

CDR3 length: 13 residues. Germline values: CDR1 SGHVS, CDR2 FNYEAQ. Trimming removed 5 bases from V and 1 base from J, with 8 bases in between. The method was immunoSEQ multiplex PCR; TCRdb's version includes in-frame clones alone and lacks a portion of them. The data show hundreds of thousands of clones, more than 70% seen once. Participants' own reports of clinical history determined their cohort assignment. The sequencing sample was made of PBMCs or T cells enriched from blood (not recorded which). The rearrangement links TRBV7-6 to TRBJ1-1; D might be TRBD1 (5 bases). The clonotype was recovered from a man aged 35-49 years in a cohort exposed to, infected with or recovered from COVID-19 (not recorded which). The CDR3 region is CASSQQANTEAFF. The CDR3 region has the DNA TGTGCCAGCAGCCAACAGGCGAACACTGAAGCTTTCTTT.